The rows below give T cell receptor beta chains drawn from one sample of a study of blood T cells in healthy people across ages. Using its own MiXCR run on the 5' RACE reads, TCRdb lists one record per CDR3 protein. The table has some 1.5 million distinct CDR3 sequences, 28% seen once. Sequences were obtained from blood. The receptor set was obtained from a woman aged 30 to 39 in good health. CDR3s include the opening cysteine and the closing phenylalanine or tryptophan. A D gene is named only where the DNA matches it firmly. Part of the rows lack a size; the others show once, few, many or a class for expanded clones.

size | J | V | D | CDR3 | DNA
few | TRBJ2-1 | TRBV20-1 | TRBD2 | CSARTSLSNEQFF | TGCAGTGCTAGGACTAGCTTGAGCAATGAGCAGTTCTTC
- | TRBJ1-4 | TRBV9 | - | CASSLDTTNEKLFF | TGTGCCAGCAGCCTTGACACAACTAATGAAAAACTGTTTTTT
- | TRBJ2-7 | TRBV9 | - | CASSVYTNTHEQYF | TGTGCCAGCAGCGTCTACACGAATACTCACGAGCAGTACTTC
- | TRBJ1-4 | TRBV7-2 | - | CASSVRTGQANEKLFF | TGTGCCAGCAGCGTAAGAACAGGGCAGGCTAATGAAAAACTGTTTTTT
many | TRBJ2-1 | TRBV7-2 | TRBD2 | CASSFRTSGNLEQFF | TGTGCCAGCAGCTTCCGGACTAGCGGGAATTTGGAGCAGTTCTTC
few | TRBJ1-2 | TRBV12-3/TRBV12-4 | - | CASTLASMDGYTF | TGTGCCAGCACCTTGGCGAGTATGGATGGCTACACCTTC
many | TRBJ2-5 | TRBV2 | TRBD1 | CASSSDRGGETQYF | TGTGCCAGCAGCTCGGACAGGGGCGGGGAGACCCAGTACTTC
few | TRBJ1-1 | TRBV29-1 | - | CRTHPEKAFF | TGCAGGACCCACCCCGAGAAAGCTTTCTTT
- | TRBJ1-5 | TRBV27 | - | CASSLFSLGAQETQHF | TGTGCCAGCAGTTTATTTTCGCTAGGGGCCCAAGAGACCCAGCATTTT
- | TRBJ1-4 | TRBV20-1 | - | CSARKTTNEKLFF | TGCAGTGCAAGGAAGACAACTAATGAAAAACTGTTTTTT
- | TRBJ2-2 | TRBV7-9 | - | CASSRILVTGELFF | TGTGCCAGCAGTCGGATCCTCGTCACCGGGGAGCTGTTTTTT
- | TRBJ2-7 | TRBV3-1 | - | CASSHFSEGSYEQYF | TGTGCCAGCAGCCACTTTAGCGAGGGCTCCTACGAGCAGTACTTC
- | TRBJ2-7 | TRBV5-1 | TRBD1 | CASSLPPGQGYYEQYF | TGCGCCAGCAGCTTGCCACCGGGACAGGGATACTACGAGCAGTACTTC
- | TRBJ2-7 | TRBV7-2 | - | CTSSFRGDRIYEQYF | TGTACCAGCAGCTTCCGAGGAGACAGGATCTACGAGCAGTACTTC
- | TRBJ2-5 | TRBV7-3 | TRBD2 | CASSLRGSGGQETQYF | TGTGCCAGCAGCTTAAGGGGTAGCGGGGGACAAGAGACCCAGTACTTC
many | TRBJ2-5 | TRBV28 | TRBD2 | CASRPPSGAETQYF | TGTGCCAGCAGACCTCCTAGCGGGGCGGAGACCCAGTACTTC
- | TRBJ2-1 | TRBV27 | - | CASSLSAANERFF | TGTGCCAGCAGTTTATCAGCCGCCAATGAGCGGTTCTTC
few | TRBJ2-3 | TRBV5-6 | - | CASSFSRGVTQYF | TGTGCCAGCAGCTTCTCCAGGGGAGTTACGCAGTATTTT
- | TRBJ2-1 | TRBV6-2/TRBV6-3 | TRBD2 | CASSSGLAGATYNEQFF | TGTGCCAGCAGCTCCGGACTAGCGGGAGCTACCTACAATGAGCAGTTCTTC
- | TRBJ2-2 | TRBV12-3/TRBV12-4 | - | CASSFETSRGTGELFF | TGTGCCAGCAGTTTTGAGACGTCCCGGGGGACCGGGGAGCTGTTTTTT
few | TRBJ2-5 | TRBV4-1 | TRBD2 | CASSPPSGGLLTQYF | TGCGCCAGCAGCCCTCCTAGCGGGGGGCTCTTGACCCAGTACTTC
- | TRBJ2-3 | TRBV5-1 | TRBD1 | CAGSRSGTGRTDTQYF | TGCGCCGGCAGCCGGTCCGGGACAGGGAGGACAGATACGCAGTATTTT
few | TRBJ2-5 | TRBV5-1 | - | CASSLDAGSGTQYF | TGCGCCAGCAGCTTGGATGCGGGTAGCGGGACCCAGTACTTC